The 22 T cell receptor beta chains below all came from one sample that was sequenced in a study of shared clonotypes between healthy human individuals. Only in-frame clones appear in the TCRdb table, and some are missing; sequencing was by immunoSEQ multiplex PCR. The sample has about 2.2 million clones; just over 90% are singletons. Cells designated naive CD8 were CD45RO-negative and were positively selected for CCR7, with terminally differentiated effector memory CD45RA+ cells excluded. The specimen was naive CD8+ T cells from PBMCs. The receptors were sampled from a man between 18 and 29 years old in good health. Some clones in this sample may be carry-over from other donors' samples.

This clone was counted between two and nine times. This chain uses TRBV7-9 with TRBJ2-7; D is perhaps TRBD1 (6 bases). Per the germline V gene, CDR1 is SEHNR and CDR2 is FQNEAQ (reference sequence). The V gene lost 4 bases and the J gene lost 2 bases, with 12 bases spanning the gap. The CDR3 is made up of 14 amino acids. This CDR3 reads CASSSWTVTYEQYF. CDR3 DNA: TGTGCCAGCAGCTCATGGACAGTTACCTACGAGCAGTACTTC.

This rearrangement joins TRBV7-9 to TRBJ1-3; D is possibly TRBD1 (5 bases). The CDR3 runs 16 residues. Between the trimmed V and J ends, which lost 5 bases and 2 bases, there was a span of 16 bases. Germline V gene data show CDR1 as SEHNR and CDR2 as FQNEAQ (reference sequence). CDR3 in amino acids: CASSPRGDFAGNTIYF. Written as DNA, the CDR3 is TGTGCCAGCAGCCCGCGGGGGGACTTCGCTGGAAACACCATATATTTT. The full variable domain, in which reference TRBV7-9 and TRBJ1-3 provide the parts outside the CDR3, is DTGVSQNPRHKITKRGQNVTFRCDPISEHNRLYWYRQTLGQGPEFLTYFQNEAQLEKSRLLSDRFSAERPKGSFSTLEIQRTEQGDSAMYLCASSPRGDFAGNTIYFGEGSWLTVV.

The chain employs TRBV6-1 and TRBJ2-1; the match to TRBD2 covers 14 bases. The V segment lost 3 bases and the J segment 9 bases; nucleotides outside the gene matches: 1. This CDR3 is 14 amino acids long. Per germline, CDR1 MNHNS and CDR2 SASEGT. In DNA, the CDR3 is TGTGCCAGCAGTGAGGGGACTAGCGGGAGTGAGCAGTTCTTC. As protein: CASSEGTSGSEQFF.

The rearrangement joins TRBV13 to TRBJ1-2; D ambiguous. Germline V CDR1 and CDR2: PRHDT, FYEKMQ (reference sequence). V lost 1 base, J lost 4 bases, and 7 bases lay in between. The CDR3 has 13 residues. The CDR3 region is CASSLESGYGYTF. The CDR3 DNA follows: TGTGCCAGCAGCTTAGAATCCGGCTATGGCTACACCTTC. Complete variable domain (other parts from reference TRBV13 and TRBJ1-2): AAGVIQSPRHLIKEKRETATLKCYPIPRHDTVYWYQQGPGQDPQFLISFYEKMQSDKGSIPDRFSAQQFSDYHSELNMSSLELGDSALYFCASSLESGYGYTFGSGTRLTVV.

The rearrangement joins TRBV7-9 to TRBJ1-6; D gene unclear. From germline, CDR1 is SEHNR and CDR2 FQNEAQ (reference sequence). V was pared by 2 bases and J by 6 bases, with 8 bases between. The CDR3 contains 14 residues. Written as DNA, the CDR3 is TGTGCCAGCAGCTTACCGGGCCGTAATTCACCCCTCCACTTT. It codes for CASSLPGRNSPLHF.

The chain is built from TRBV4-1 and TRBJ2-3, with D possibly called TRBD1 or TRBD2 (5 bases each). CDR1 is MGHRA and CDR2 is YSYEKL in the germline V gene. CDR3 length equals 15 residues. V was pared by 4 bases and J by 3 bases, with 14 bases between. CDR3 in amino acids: CASSPRETLTDTQYF. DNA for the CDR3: TGCGCCAGCAGCCCCAGGGAGACCCTGACAGATACGCAGTATTTT.

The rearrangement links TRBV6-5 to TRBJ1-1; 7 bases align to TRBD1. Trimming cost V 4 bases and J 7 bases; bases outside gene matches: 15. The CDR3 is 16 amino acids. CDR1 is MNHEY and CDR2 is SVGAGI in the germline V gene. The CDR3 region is CASSSRSSTGSGEAFF. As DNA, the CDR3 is TGTGCCAGCAGTTCACGCAGTTCGACAGGGAGCGGTGAAGCTTTCTTT.

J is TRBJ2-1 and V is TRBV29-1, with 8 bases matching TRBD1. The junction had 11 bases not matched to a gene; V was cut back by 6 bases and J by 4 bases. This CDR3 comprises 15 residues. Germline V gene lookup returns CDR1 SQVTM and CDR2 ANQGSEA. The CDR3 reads CSVWTGRQKYNEQFF. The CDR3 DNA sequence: TGCAGCGTCTGGACAGGGAGACAGAAGTACAATGAGCAGTTCTTC.

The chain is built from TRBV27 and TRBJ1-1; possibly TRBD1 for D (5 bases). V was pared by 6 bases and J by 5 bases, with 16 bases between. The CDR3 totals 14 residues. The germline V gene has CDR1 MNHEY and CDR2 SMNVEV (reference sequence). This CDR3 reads CASSPDSSGTEAFF. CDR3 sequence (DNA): TGTGCCAGCAGCCCGGACTCCTCAGGGACTGAAGCTTTCTTT.

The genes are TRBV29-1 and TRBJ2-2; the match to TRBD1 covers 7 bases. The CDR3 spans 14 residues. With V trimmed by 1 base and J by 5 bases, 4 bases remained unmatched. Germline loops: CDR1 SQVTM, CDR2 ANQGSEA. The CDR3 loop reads CSVEGQGETGELFF. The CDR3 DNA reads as TGCAGCGTTGAAGGACAGGGAGAGACCGGGGAGCTGTTTTTT.

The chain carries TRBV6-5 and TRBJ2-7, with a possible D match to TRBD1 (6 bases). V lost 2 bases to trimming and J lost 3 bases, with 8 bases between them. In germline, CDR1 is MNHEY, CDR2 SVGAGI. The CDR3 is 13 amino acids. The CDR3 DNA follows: TGTGCCAGCAGTTACGACAGGTACTACGAGCAGTACTTC. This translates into CASSYDRYYEQYF.

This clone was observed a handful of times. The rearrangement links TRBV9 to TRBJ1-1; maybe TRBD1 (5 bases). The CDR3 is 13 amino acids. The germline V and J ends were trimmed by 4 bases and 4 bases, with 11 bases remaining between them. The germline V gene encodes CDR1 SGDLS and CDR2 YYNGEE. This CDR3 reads CASSPREGTEAFF. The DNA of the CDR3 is TGTGCCAGCAGCCCCAGGGAGGGCACTGAAGCTTTCTTT.

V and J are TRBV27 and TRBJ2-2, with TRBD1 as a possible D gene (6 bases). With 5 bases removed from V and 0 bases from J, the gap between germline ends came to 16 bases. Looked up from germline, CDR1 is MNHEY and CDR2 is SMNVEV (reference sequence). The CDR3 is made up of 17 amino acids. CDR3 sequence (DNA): TGTGCCAGCAGTATCTTAAAGGGGGAACCGAACACCGGGGAGCTGTTTTTT. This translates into CASSILKGEPNTGELFF.

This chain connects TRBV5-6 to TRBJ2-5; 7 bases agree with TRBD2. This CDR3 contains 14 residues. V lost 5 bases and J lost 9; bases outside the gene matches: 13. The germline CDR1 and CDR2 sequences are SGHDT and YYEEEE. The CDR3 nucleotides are TGTGCCAGCAGAAACGCGGGAGAAGGTTCTCCCCAGTACTTC. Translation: CASRNAGEGSPQYF. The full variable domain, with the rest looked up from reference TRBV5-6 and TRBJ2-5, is DAGVTQSPTHLIKTRGQQVTLRCSPKSGHDTVSWYQQALGQGPQFIFQYYEEEERQRGNFPDRFSGHQFPNYSSELNVNALLLGDSALYLCASRNAGEGSPQYFGPGTRLLVL.

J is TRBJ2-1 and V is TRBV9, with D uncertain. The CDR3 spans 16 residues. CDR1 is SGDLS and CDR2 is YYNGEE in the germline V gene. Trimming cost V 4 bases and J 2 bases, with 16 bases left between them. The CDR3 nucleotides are TGTGCCAGCAGCCTTCCGGGCCGGACGCCCTACAATGAGCAGTTCTTC. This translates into CASSLPGRTPYNEQFF. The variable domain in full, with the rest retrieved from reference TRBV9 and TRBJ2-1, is DSGVTQTPKHLITATGQRVTLRCSPRSGDLSVYWYQQSLDQGLQFLIQYYNGEERAKGNILERFSAQQFPDLHSELNLSSLELGDSALYFCASSLPGRTPYNEQFFGPGTRLTVL.

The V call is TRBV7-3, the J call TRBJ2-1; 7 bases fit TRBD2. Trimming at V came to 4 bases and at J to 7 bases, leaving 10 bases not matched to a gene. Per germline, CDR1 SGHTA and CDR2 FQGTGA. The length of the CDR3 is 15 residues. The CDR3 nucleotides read TGTGCCAGCAGCTCCCCTCTACTAGCGAGTAATGAGCAGTTCTTC. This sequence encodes CASSSPLLASNEQFF.

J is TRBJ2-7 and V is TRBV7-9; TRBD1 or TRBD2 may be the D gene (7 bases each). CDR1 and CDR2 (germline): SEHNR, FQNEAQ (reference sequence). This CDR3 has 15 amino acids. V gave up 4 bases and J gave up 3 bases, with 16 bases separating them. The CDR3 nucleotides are TGTGCCAGCAGCTCCCAGGGGGGGGGAGACTACGAGCAGTACTTC. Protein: CASSSQGGGDYEQYF. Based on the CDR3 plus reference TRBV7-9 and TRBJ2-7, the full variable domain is DTGVSQNPRHKITKRGQNVTFRCDPISEHNRLYWYRQTLGQGPEFLTYFQNEAQLEKSRLLSDRFSAERPKGSFSTLEIQRTEQGDSAMYLCASSSQGGGDYEQYFGPGTRLTVT.

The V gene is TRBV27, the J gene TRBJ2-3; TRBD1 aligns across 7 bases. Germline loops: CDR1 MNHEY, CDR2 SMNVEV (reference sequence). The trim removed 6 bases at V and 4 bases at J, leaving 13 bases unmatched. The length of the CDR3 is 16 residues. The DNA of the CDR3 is TGTGCCAGCAGACCAAGACCCGCAACAGGGGCAGATACGCAGTATTTT. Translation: CASRPRPATGADTQYF.

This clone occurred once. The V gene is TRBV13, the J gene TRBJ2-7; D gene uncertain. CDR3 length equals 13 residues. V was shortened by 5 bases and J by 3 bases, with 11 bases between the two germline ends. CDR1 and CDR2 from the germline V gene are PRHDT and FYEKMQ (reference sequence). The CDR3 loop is CASSTRRDYEQYF. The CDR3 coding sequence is TGTGCCAGCAGCACCCGGCGTGACTACGAGCAGTACTTC.

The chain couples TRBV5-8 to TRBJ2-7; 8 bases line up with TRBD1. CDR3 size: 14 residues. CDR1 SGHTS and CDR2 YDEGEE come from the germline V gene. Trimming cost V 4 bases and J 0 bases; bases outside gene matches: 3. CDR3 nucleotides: TGTGCCAGCAGCCCCAGGGGGCGCTCCTACGAGCAGTACTTC. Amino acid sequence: CASSPRGRSYEQYF.

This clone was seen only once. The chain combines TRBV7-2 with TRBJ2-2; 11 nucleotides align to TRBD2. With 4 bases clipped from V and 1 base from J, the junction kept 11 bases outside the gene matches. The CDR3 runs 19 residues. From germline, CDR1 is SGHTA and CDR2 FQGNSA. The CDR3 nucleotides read TGTGCCAGCAGCTCGATCTACCTACTAGCGGGGGAGAACACCGGGGAGCTGTTTTTT. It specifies CASSSIYLLAGENTGELFF.

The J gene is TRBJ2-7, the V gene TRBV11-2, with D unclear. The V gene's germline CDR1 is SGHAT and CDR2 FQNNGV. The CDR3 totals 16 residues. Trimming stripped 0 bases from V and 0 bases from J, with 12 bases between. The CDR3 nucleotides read TGTGCCAGCAGCTTAGATTCAGGAATGGGCTCCTACGAGCAGTACTTC. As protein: CASSLDSGMGSYEQYF. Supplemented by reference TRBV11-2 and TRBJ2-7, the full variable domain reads EAGVAQSPRYKIIEKRQSVAFWCNPISGHATLYWYQQILGQGPKLLIQFQNNGVVDDSQLPKDRFSAERLKGVDSTLKIQPAKLEDSAVYLCASSLDSGMGSYEQYFGPGTRLTVT.